This T cell receptor beta chain was sequenced in a study of T cells in Graves' hyperthyroidism and ophthalmopathy. PBMCs stemmed from 10 ml fresh peripheral blood. The CDR3 regions of TCR beta were amplified from RNA transcripts. A set of HTBI primers served as the primers for a first-round RT-PCR of the TCR CDR3. TCRdb processed the multiplex PCR reads anew with MiXCR; each CDR3 protein has one entry. This table holds approximately 150,000 distinct CDR3 sequences, less than 10% found once. Many counts were recorded for this clonotype. The CDR3 contains 16 residues. The germline gives CDR1 SNHLY, CDR2 FYNNEI. V lost 2 bases and J 2 bases, leaving 10 bases between the germline ends.

The chain employs TRBV2 and TRBJ2-6, with D possibly called TRBD1 or TRBD2 (5 bases each). This TCR was recovered from a woman aged 18-30 years with Graves' hyperthyroidism that later progressed to Graves' ophthalmopathy. The specimen was blood. CDR3 coding DNA: TGTGCCAGCAGTGAAAGTGAGGGACCTGGGGCCAACGTCCTGACTTTC. Translating gives CASSESEGPGANVLTF.